Sequencing of this T cell receptor (beta chain) was carried out in a study of blood T cell repertoires in COVID-19. Study-level information: The samples span acute and convalescent COVID-19 from the United States, Italy and Spain.

In terms of age and location, participants ranged from about 18 to 100 years and lived in approximately 26 US areas. What the recovered Cohort 3 donors had was two negative PCRs, clearance, or symptom resolution. Sequenced by immunoSEQ multiplex PCR; TCRdb stores in-frame clones only, minus some. The sample carries approximately 350,000 clones, around four fifths recorded once. Sequenced input: PBMCs or T cells enriched from blood (not recorded which). The sequence came from a woman in her forties or fifties who had recovered from COVID-19.

The CDR3 reads CASSFGASGRSSSYEQYF. CDR3 DNA: TGTGCCAGCAGCTTCGGCGCTAGCGGGAGGTCTAGCTCCTACGAGCAGTACTTC. The chain combines TRBV5-4 with TRBJ2-7, with TRBD2 matching over 11 bases. CDR1 is SGHNT, CDR2 YYREEE, per germline (reference sequence). The CDR3 covers 18 residues. J lost 0 bases, V lost 2 bases, and 10 bases had no gene match.